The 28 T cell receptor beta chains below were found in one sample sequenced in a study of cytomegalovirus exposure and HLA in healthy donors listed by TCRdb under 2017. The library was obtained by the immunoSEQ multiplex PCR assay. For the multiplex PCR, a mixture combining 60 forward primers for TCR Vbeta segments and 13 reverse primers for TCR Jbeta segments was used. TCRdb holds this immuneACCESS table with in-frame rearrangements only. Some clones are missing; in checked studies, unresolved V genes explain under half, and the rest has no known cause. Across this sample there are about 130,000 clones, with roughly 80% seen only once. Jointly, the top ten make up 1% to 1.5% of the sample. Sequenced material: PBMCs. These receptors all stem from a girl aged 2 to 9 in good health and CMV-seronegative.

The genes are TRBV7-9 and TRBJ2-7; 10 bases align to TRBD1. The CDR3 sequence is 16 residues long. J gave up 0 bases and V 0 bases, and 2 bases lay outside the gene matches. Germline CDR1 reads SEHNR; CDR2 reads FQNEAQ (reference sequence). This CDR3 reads CASSLAGTGASYEQYF. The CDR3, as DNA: TGTGCCAGCAGCTTAGCGGGGACAGGGGCCTCCTACGAGCAGTACTTC.

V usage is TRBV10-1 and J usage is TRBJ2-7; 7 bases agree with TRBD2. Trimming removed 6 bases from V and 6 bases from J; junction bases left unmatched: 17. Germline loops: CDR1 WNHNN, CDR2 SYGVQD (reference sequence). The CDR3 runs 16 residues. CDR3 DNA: TGCGCCAGCAGCGATAAACCGGGAGGTCTCGTCCTCGAGCAGTACTTC. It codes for CASSDKPGGLVLEQYF.

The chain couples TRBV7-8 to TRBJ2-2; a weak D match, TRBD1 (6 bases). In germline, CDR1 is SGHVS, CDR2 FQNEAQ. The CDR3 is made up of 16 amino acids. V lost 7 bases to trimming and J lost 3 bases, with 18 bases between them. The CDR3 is CASTLRGRTDTGELFF. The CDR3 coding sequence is TGTGCCAGCACTTTAAGAGGGCGGACAGACACCGGGGAGCTGTTTTTT.

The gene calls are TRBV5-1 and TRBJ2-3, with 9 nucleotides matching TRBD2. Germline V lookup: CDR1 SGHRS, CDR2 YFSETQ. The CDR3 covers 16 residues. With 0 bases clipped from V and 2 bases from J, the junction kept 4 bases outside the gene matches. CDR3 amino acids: CASSLEGGGATDTQYF. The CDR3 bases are TGCGCCAGCAGCTTGGAGGGCGGGGGGGCCACAGATACGCAGTATTTT.

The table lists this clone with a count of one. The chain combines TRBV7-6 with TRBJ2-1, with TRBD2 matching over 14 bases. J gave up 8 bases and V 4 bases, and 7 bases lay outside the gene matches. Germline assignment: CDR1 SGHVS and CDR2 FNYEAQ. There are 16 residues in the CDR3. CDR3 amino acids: CASSSGLAGGGDEQFF. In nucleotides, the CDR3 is TGTGCCAGCAGCTCCGGACTAGCGGGAGGTGGCGATGAGCAGTTCTTC.

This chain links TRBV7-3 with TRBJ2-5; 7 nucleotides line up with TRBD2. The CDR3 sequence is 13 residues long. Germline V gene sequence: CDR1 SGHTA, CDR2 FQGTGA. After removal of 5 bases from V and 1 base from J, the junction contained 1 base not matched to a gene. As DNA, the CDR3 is TGTGCCAGCAGCCCGGGGGGCCAAGAGACCCAGTACTTC. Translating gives CASSPGGQETQYF. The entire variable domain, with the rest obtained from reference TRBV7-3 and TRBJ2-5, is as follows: GAGVSQTPSNKVTEKGKYVELRCDPISGHTALYWYRQSLGQGPEFLIYFQGTGAADDSGLPNDRFFAVRPEGSVSTLKIQRTERGDSAVYLCASSPGGQETQYFGPGTRLLVL.

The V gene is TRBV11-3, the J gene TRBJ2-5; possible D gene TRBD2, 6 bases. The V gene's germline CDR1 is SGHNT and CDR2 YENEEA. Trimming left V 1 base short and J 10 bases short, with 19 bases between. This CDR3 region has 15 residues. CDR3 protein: CASSLGAGTHHVQYF. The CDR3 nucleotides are TGTGCCAGCAGCTTAGGGGCCGGGACTCACCATGTCCAGTACTTC.

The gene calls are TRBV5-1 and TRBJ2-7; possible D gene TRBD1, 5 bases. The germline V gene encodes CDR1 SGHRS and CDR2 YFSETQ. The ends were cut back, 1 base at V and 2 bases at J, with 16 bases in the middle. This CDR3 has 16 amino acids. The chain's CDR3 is CASSLRPQGRTYEQYF. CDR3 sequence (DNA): TGCGCCAGCAGCTTGCGCCCCCAGGGCAGAACCTACGAGCAGTACTTC.

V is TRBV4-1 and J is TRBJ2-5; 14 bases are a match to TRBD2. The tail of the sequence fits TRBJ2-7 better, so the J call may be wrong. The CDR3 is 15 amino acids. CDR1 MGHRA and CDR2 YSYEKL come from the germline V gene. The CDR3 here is CASSQSGTSGGEQYF. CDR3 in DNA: TGCGCCAGCAGCCAATCCGGGACTAGCGGGGGCGAGCAGTACTTC.

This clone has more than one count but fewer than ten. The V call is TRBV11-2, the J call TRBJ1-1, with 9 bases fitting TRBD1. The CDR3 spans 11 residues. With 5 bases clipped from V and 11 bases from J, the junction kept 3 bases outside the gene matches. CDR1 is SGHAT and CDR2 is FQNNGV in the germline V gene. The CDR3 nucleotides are TGTGCCAGCAGCCCTGGGACAGGGGCTTTCTTT. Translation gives CASSPGTGAFF.

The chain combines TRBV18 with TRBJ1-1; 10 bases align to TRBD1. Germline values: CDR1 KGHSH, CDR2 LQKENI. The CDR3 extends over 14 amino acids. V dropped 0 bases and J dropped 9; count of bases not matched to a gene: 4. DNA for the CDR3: TGTGCCAGCTCACCACCGGCGGGACAGGGGAAAGCTTTCTTT. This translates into CASSPPAGQGKAFF.

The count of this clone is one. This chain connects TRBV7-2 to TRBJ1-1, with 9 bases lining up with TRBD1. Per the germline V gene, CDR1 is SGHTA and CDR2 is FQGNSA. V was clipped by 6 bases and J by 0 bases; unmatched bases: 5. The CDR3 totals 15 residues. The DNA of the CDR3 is TGTGCCAGCAGTACCGGGACAGGGCTGAACACTGAAGCTTTCTTT. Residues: CASSTGTGLNTEAFF.

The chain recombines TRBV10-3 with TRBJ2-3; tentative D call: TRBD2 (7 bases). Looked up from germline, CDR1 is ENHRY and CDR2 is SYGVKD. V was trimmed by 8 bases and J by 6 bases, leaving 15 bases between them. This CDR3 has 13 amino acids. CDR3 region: CAIVAGAGDTQYF. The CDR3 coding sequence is TGTGCCATCGTGGCGGGGGCGGGGGATACGCAGTATTTT.

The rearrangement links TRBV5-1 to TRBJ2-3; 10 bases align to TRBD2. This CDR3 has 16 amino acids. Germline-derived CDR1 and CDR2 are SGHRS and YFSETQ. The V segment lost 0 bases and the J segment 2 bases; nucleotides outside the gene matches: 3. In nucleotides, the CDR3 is TGCGCCAGCAGCTTGGTAGCGGGGGGAATCACAGATACGCAGTATTTT. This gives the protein CASSLVAGGITDTQYF. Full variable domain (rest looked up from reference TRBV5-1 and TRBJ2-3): KAGVTQTPRYLIKTRGQQVTLSCSPISGHRSVSWYQQTPGQGLQFLFEYFSETQRNKGNFPGRFSGRQFSNSRSEMNVSTLELGDSALYLCASSLVAGGITDTQYFGPGTRLTVL.

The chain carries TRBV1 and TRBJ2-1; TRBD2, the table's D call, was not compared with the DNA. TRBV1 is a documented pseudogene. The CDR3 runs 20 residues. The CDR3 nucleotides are TGCACCAGCAGCCAAGATTATGGGACTAGCGGGAGGCGTTCCTACAATGAGCAGTTCTTC. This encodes CTSSQDYGTSGRRSYNEQFF.

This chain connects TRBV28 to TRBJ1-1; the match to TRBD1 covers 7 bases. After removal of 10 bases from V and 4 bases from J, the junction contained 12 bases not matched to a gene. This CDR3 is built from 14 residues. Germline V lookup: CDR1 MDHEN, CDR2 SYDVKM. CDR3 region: CATTVDRVSTEAFF. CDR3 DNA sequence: TGTGCCACCACCGTAGACAGGGTTTCCACTGAAGCTTTCTTT.

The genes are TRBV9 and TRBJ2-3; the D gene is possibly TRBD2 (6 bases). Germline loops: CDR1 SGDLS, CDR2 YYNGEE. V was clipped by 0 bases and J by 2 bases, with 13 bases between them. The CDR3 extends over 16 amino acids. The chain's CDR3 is CASSVAGAGNTDTQYF. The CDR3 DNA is TGTGCCAGCAGCGTAGCAGGTGCGGGGAACACAGATACGCAGTATTTT.

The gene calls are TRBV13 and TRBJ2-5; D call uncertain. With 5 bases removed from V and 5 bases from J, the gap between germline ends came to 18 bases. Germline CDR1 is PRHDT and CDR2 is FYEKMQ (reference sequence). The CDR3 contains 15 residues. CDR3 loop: CASSPRGSHWETQYF. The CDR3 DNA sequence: TGTGCCAGCAGCCCCCGCGGATCGCATTGGGAGACCCAGTACTTC.

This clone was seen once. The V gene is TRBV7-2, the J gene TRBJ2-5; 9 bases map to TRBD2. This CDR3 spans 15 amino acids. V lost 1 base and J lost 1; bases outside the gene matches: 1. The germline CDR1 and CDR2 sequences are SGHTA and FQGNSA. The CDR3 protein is CASSLGLAVQETQYF. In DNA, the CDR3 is TGTGCCAGCAGCTTAGGACTAGCGGTCCAAGAGACCCAGTACTTC.

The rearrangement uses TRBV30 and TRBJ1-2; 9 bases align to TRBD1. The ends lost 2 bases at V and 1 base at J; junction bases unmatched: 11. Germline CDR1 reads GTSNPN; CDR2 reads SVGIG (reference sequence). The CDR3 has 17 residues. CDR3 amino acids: CAWSKEGQGRINYGYTF. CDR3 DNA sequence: TGTGCCTGGAGTAAAGAGGGACAGGGTCGAATTAACTATGGCTACACCTTC. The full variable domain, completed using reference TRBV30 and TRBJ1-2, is SQTIHQWPATLVQPVGSPLSLECTVEGTSNPNLYWYRQAAGRGLQLLFYSVGIGQISSEVPQNLSASRPQDRQFILSSKKLLLSDSGFYLCAWSKEGQGRINYGYTFGSGTRLTVV.

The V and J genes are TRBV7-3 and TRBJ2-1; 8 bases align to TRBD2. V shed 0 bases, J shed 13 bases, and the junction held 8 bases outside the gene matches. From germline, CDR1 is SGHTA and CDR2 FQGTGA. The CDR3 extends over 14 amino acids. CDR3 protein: CASSLTGGADIQFF. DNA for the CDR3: TGTGCCAGCAGCTTAACCGGGGGGGCCGATATTCAGTTCTTC.

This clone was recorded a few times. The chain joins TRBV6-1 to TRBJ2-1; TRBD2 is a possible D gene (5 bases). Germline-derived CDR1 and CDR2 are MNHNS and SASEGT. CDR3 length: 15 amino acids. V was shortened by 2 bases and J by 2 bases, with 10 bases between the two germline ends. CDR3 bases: TGTGCCAGCAGTGAAACCTGGGAGCCCTACAATGAGCAGTTCTTC. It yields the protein CASSETWEPYNEQFF.

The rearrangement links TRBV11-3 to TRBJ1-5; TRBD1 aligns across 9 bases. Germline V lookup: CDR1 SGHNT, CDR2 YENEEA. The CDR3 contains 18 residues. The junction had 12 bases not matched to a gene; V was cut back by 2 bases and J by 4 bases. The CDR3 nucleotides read TGTGCCAGCAGCTTACAGGGCCATGGACAGGGGTGGAATCAGCCCCAGCATTTT. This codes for CASSLQGHGQGWNQPQHF.

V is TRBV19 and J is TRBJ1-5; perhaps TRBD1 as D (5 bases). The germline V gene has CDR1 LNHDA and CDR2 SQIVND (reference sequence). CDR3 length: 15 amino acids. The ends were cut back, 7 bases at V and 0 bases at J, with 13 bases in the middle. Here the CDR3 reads CASKGSGPSNQPQHF. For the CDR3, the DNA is TGTGCCAGTAAGGGGTCGGGCCCTAGCAATCAGCCCCAGCATTTT.

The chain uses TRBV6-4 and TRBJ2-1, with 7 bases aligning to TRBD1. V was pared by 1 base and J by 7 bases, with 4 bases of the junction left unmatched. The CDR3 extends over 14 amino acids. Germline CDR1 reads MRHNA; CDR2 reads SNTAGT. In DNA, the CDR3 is TGTGCCAGCAGTGACTTAGGGGGCCGGAATGAGCAGTTCTTC. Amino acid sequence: CASSDLGGRNEQFF.

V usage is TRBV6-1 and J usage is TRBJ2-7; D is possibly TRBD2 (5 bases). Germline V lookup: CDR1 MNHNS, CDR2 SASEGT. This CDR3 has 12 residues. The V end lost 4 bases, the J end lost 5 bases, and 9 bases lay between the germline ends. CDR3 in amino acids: CASSVYGDEQYF. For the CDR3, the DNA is TGTGCCAGCAGTGTTTACGGGGACGAGCAGTACTTC.

As DNA, the CDR3 is TGTGCCAGCGTTAGGGACACGTCGAACACTGAAGCTTTCTTT. Translation gives CASVRDTSNTEAFF. The chain combines TRBV2 with TRBJ1-1, with D maybe TRBD1 (6 bases). This CDR3 has 14 residues. Trimming cost V 8 bases and J 1 base, with 14 bases left between them. The germline V gene encodes CDR1 SNHLY and CDR2 FYNNEI. The full variable domain, rest sourced from reference TRBV2 and TRBJ1-1, is EPEVTQTPSHQVTQMGQEVILRCVPISNHLYFYWYRQILGQKVEFLVSFYNNEISEKSEIFDDQFSVERPDGSNFTLKIRSTKLEDSAMYFCASVRDTSNTEAFFGQGTRLTVV.

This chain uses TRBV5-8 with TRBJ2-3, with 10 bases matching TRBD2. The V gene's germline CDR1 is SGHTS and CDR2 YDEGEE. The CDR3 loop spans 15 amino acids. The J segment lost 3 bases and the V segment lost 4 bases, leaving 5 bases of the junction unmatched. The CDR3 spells CASSPGLANTDTQYF. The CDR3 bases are TGTGCCAGCAGCCCGGGACTAGCGAATACAGATACGCAGTATTTT.